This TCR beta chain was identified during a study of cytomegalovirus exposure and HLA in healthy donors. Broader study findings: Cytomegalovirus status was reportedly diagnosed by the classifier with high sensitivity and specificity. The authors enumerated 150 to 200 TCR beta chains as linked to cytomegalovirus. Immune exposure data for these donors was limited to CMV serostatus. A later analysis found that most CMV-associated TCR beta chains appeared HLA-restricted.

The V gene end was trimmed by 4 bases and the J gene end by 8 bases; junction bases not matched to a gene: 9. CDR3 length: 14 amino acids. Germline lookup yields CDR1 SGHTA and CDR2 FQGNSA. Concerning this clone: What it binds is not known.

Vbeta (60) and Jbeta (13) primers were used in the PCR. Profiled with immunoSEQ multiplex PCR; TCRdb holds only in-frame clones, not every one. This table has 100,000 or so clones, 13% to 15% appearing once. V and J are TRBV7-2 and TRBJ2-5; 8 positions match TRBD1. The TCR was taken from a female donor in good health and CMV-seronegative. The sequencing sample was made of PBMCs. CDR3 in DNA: TGTGCCAGCAGCTCGGGCCAGGACAGGGCTACCCAGTACTTC. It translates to CASSSGQDRATQYF.